The 16 T cell receptor beta chains in this list originate from one sample, sequenced in a study of blood T cells in healthy people across ages (dated by TCRdb to between 2015 and 2017). Receptor amplification or capture employed 5' RACE. Sequencing used an Illumina HiSeq 2500. A second 7 to 11 cycle PCR used a sample-barcoded 5' primer and a J-beta primer mix. TCRdb handled the public reads itself, with Q25 trimming in fastp and clone calling in MiXCR, and kept productive beta chains. Every entry covers one CDR3 protein and lists the most common genes and DNA from its rows. This sample lists some 900,000 distinct CDR3 sequences; more than 25% were detected once. Around a sixth of the sample rests with the top ten. Sequenced material: blood. These receptors all come from a woman aged 80 or over in good health.

This clonotype was picked up many times. The V and J genes are TRBV7-2 and TRBJ2-3, with 12 bases identical to TRBD2. Germline CDR1 is SGHTA and CDR2 is FQGNSA. Trimming at V came to 5 bases and at J to 6 bases, leaving 6 bases not matched to a gene. This CDR3 comprises 15 residues. CDR3: CASSQLAGGGDTQYF. The CDR3 DNA reads as TGTGCCAGCAGCCAACTAGCGGGGGGCGGGGATACGCAGTATTTT. The full variable domain, in which reference TRBV7-2 and TRBJ2-3 provide the parts outside the CDR3, is GAGVSQSPSNKVTEKGKDVELRCDPISGHTALYWYRQSLGQGLEFLIYFQGNSAPDKSGLPSDRFSAERTGGSVSTLTIQRTQQEDSAVYLCASSQLAGGGDTQYFGPGTRLTVL.

About this clonotype itself: The junction shows a germline mismatch at one end, possibly a read error. The V call is TRBV6-2 or TRBV6-3, the J call TRBJ1-2, with D perhaps matching TRBD1 (6 bases). CDR3 size: 15 residues. Germline V gives CDR1 MNHEY, CDR2 SVGEGT. This chain's CDR3 is CASSGNRARDYGHTF. CDR3 nucleotides: TGTGCCAGCAGTGGCAACAGGGCCCGTGACTATGGCCACACCTTC.

This chain connects TRBV2 to TRBJ1-2, with 7 bases identical to TRBD1. Germline V gene data show CDR1 as SNHLY and CDR2 as FYNNEI. The CDR3 contains 15 residues. Trimming took 6 bases from V and 8 from J; bases not matched to a gene: 15. DNA for the CDR3: TGTGCCAGCAGGGCTAACAGGGGACTTCAGTCCGGCTACACCTTC. It yields the protein CASRANRGLQSGYTF. Full variable domain (outside the CDR3, taken from reference TRBV2 and TRBJ1-2): EPEVTQTPSHQVTQMGQEVILRCVPISNHLYFYWYRQILGQKVEFLVSFYNNEISEKSEIFDDQFSVERPDGSNFTLKIRSTKLEDSAMYFCASRANRGLQSGYTFGSGTRLTVV.

Remarks on this clonotype: This may arise from a read error, as a much more abundant clone is one base away. The chain uses TRBV4-2 and TRBJ2-3; D gene unclear. The germline CDR1 and CDR2 sequences are LGHNA and YNFKEQ. The CDR3 consists of 14 residues. This CDR3 reads CTSSQDRGTDTQYF. The CDR3 nucleotides read TGTACCAGCAGCCAAGATAGGGGCACAGATACGCAGTATTTT.

This chain joins TRBV20-1 and TRBJ2-2; 7 bases are shared with TRBD1. Germline-derived CDR1 and CDR2 are DFQATT and SNEGSKA (reference sequence). The CDR3 spans 13 residues. V was pared by 5 bases and J by 4 bases, with 4 bases of the junction left unmatched. The CDR3 protein is CSAFRQGTGELFF. In DNA, the CDR3 is TGCAGTGCTTTTCGACAGGGCACCGGGGAGCTGTTTTTT.

This clonotype was counted once. The chain couples TRBV6-5 to TRBJ1-2; tentatively, D is TRBD1 (6 bases). Germline assignment: CDR1 MNHEY and CDR2 SVGAGI. The CDR3 runs to 19 residues. V lost 2 bases and J lost 0, with 22 bases in between. This chain's CDR3 is CASSYQATGIGTANYGYTF. In DNA, the CDR3 is TGTGCCAGCAGTTACCAAGCTACAGGGATAGGTACCGCTAACTATGGCTACACCTTC.

Of note for this clonotype: A read error may be the cause here, since a much bigger clone is one base away. The chain couples TRBV7-9 to TRBJ1-6; tentative D call: TRBD1 (5 bases). The CDR3 runs 14 residues. The germline V gene has CDR1 SEHNR and CDR2 FQNEAQ (reference sequence). As DNA, the CDR3 is TGTGCCAGCAGTCGAGGAGGGGAAAGTTCACCCCCCCACTTT. This sequence encodes CASSRGGESSPPHF.

This clonotype came up many times. The rearrangement joins TRBV27 to TRBJ2-1; tentative D call: TRBD2 (7 bases). This CDR3 comprises 16 residues. Trimming left V 5 bases short and J 1 base short, with 15 bases between. Germline lookup yields CDR1 MNHEY and CDR2 SMNVEV (reference sequence). CDR3 protein: CASSPLRGASYNEQFF. DNA of the CDR3: TGTGCCAGCAGTCCCCTCCGGGGGGCATCCTACAATGAGCAGTTCTTC.

This clonotype was seen a few times. The rearrangement links TRBV10-3 to TRBJ1-5, with D unclear. Trimming cost V 10 bases and J 0 bases, with 13 bases left between them. The CDR3 is made up of 14 amino acids. CDR1 ENHRY and CDR2 SYGVKD come from the germline V gene. CDR3 in DNA: TGTGCCACCTCGGAGCGAGATAGCAATCAGCCCCAGCATTTT. This codes for CATSERDSNQPQHF.

Many counts were recorded for this clonotype. V and J are TRBV12-3 or TRBV12-4 and TRBJ1-2; a possible D gene is TRBD1 (5 bases). The germline V and J ends were trimmed by 9 bases and 7 bases, with 9 bases remaining between them. The CDR3 contains 10 residues. This CDR3 reads CARPGCGYTF. CDR3 nucleotide sequence: TGTGCCAGACCAGGGTGTGGCTACACCTTC.

This chain joins TRBV7-9 and TRBJ2-3; 10 bases map to TRBD2. Germline CDR1 and CDR2: SEHNR and FQNEAQ (reference sequence). J gave up 0 bases and V 5 bases, and 11 bases lay outside the gene matches. The CDR3 loop spans 18 amino acids. CDR3 in DNA: TGTGCCAGCAGCCTTACTAGCGGGGCAGCCGCTAGCACAGATACGCAGTATTTT. It encodes CASSLTSGAAASTDTQYF.

The gene calls are TRBV10-3 and TRBJ1-1; 8 bases match TRBD1. After removal of 6 bases from V and 4 bases from J, the junction contained 7 bases not matched to a gene. Germline V lookup: CDR1 ENHRY, CDR2 SYGVKD. The CDR3 spans 14 residues. Here the CDR3 reads CAIRPTGELTEAFF. CDR3 coding DNA: TGTGCCATCAGACCGACAGGGGAGCTCACTGAAGCTTTCTTT.

The chain links TRBV12-3 or TRBV12-4 to TRBJ2-1, with D perhaps matching TRBD1 or TRBD2 (5 bases each). The CDR3 is made up of 19 amino acids. Trimming pared 0 bases from V and 5 bases from J, leaving 23 bases between. The CDR3 spells CASSLAPGSLRSPHNEQFF. CDR3 nucleotide sequence: TGTGCCAGCAGTTTAGCGCCAGGGAGCCTACGATCCCCCCACAATGAGCAGTTCTTC.

J is TRBJ2-3 and V is TRBV2; D is possibly TRBD2 (6 bases). The ends were cut back, 4 bases at V and 2 bases at J, with 10 bases in the middle. This CDR3 has 14 residues. In germline, CDR1 is SNHLY, CDR2 FYNNEI. The CDR3 is CASSGGDFTDTQYF. The CDR3 DNA reads as TGTGCCAGCAGTGGAGGGGACTTCACAGATACGCAGTATTTT.

This clonotype was recorded a few times. The genes are TRBV12-3 or TRBV12-4 and TRBJ2-3, with 15 bases that match TRBD2. With V trimmed by 6 bases and J by 0 bases, 4 bases remained unmatched. The CDR3 contains 17 residues. The CDR3 loop reads CASRGTSGGLSTDTQYF. CDR3 DNA: TGTGCCAGCAGGGGGACTAGCGGGGGGCTTAGCACAGATACGCAGTATTTT.

The table lists this clonotype with many counts. The rearrangement links TRBV7-2 to TRBJ2-1; TRBD1 aligns across 9 bases. The CDR3 is 16 residues long. Germline CDR1 is SGHTA and CDR2 is FQGNSA. The V segment lost 5 bases and the J segment 5 bases; nucleotides outside the gene matches: 10. The CDR3 DNA reads TGTGCCAGCAGCCCCCCGGGGACAGGGTGGAACAATGAGCAGTTCTTC. Translated, it gives CASSPPGTGWNNEQFF.